The rows below give T cell receptor beta chains drawn from one sample of a study of post-analysis software for immune sequencing data. In TCRdb, the PCR reads were re-called with MiXCR into one record per CDR3 protein. The sample holds under 200,000 distinct CDR3 sequences, 25% to 30% seen once. Sample: blood. These receptors all stem from a girl aged 2-17 years with multiple sclerosis. Each CDR3 is given with its conserved first and last residue. Each record gives: V gene, J gene, clone size, CDR3 protein. Expanded clones are given a class, and other clones once, few, many or no size at all.

TRBV7-2	TRBJ2-1	-	CASSLRASGTPRDEQFF
TRBV6-5	TRBJ2-5	many	CASSYNQETQYF
TRBV28	TRBJ1-1	-	CASSSSGTEAFF
TRBV29-1	TRBJ1-6	many	CSVAESSYNSPLHF
TRBV24-1	TRBJ2-3	once	CATSDLLGGPDTQYF
TRBV7-3	TRBJ2-7	-	CASSGSPGSEQYF
TRBV28	TRBJ2-7	-	CASSLAGRAYEQYF
TRBV10-3	TRBJ2-5	many	CAISESPALAAGETQYF
TRBV3-1	TRBJ2-5	many	CASSQVEQETQYF
TRBV2	TRBJ1-5	-	CASGRTGGGNQPQHF
TRBV20-1	TRBJ2-7	-	CSAGGLGTAYEQYF
TRBV20-1	TRBJ1-1	few	CSARDFVGSPDGNTEAFF
TRBV11-2	TRBJ2-1	-	CASSITGAYGEQFF
TRBV2	TRBJ1-1	-	CASSEQGRSTEAFF
TRBV5-1	TRBJ1-6	few	CASSPASANSPLHF
TRBV11-2	TRBJ2-1	-	CASSLRGQGAVHNEQFF
TRBV9	TRBJ1-1	once	CASSVPPGGGGAFF
TRBV5-1	TRBJ2-5	many	CASSFPTSGMKTQYF
TRBV10-1	TRBJ1-1	many	CASRGELYTEAFF
TRBV6-4	TRBJ1-2	many	CASSPLTGRGYGYTF
TRBV7-2	TRBJ1-6	many	CASSSPPAPLHF
TRBV7-9	TRBJ1-5	few	CASSLGGTAYNQPQHF
TRBV20-1	TRBJ2-1	many	CSARYLDNEQFF
TRBV20-1	TRBJ2-5	many	CSARRSLAGGDQTQYF
TRBV5-1	TRBJ1-1	-	CASMERAGGTEAFF
TRBV7-2	TRBJ2-5	few	CASSLAPGGQTQYF
TRBV7-6	TRBJ1-4	many	CASSLGGRYEKLFF